One and the same sample provided the 15 T cell receptor beta chains below, sequenced in a study of graft-versus-host responses after intestinal transplantation. Only in-frame clones appear in the TCRdb table, and some are missing; sequencing was by immunoSEQ multiplex PCR. The repertoire holds approximately 100,000 clones, with approximately 93% as singletons. These TCRs are of unknown antigen specificity. The material was unstimulated CD8+ T cells sorted from spleen or lymph node cells, obtained before intestinal transplant. These receptors all stem from a human donor who received an intestinal transplant.

This chain connects TRBV5-5 to TRBJ1-5; no reliable D call. The CDR3 length is 14 residues. Germline V gene data show CDR1 as SGHKS and CDR2 as YYEKEE (reference sequence). The V end was cut by 10 bases, the J end by 3 bases, with 17 bases between. The CDR3 region has the DNA TGTGCCTCTCGGCCGGAGGGCGACAATCAGCCCCAGCATTTT. Translating it yields CASRPEGDNQPQHF. Full variable domain (outside the CDR3, taken from reference TRBV5-5 and TRBJ1-5): DAGVTQSPTHLIKTRGQQVTLRCSPISGHKSVSWYQQVLGQGPQFIFQYYEKEERGRGNFPDRFSARQFPNYSSELNVNALLLGDSALYLCASRPEGDNQPQHFGDGTRLSIL.

This clone occurred once. The CDR3 bases are TGTGCCAGTAGTAGCCTAGCGGGGGGGCGGTCCACAGATACGCAGTATTTT. This sequence encodes CASSSLAGGRSTDTQYF. V is TRBV19 and J is TRBJ2-3; 12 bases are a match to TRBD2. CDR3 length: 17 amino acids. CDR1 is LNHDA, CDR2 SQIVND, per germline (reference sequence). The J segment lost 2 bases and the V segment lost 4 bases, leaving 7 bases of the junction unmatched.

The chain has TRBV5-5 and TRBJ1-5; 7 bases agree with TRBD1. V dropped 0 bases and J dropped 1; count of bases not matched to a gene: 4. The CDR3 length is 16 residues. From germline, CDR1 is SGHKS and CDR2 YYEKEE (reference sequence). CDR3 nucleotide sequence: TGTGCCAGCAGCTTGGTAGGGGGCAAGAGCAATCAGCCCCAGCATTTT. This sequence encodes CASSLVGGKSNQPQHF.

On this clone itself: The junction departs from germline at one end; a sequencing error may be responsible. The chain has TRBV4-1 and TRBJ1-1, with D tentatively TRBD1 (5 bases). Looked up from germline, CDR1 is MGHRA and CDR2 is YSYEKL. The CDR3 is 14 residues long. CDR3 coding DNA: TGCGCCAGCAGCCAAACGGCAGGGAACCCTGAAGCTTTCTTT. Its protein is CASSQTAGNPEAFF.

The J gene is TRBJ2-1, the V gene TRBV27; no clear D. The V gene lost 2 bases and the J gene lost 4 bases, with 6 bases spanning the gap. CDR3 length equals 13 residues. Germline-derived CDR1 and CDR2 are MNHEY and SMNVEV (reference sequence). The CDR3 sequence: CASSLAIYNEQFF. Written as DNA, the CDR3 is TGTGCCAGCAGTTTAGCCATTTACAATGAGCAGTTCTTC.

The V gene is TRBV25-1, the J gene TRBJ2-3, with TRBD2 matching over 7 bases. Trimming at V came to 3 bases and at J to 12 bases, leaving 21 bases not matched to a gene. This CDR3 spans 17 amino acids. The germline CDR1 and CDR2 sequences are MGHDK and SYGVNS. The CDR3 nucleotides read TGTGCCAGCAGTGATGATAAGACTAGTTTGGCATCGGGACTACAGTATTTT. As protein: CASSDDKTSLASGLQYF.

CDR3 DNA: TGTGCCAGCCCCCCCGAGGGGGCACAAGGAAACACCATATATTTT. This codes for CASPPEGAQGNTIYF. The chain links TRBV25-1 to TRBJ1-3; 7 bases line up with TRBD1. Looked up from germline, CDR1 is MGHDK and CDR2 is SYGVNS. This CDR3 contains 15 residues. V shed 8 bases and J 4 bases; nucleotides not matched to a gene: 11.

The chain couples TRBV30 to TRBJ1-2; D possibly corresponds to TRBD1 (5 bases). There are 14 residues in the CDR3. The V end was cut by 2 bases, the J end by 4 bases, with 14 bases between. Germline V CDR1 and CDR2: GTSNPN, SVGIG (reference sequence). CDR3 DNA: TGTGCCTGGAGTCCAGGGTGGGGTTCCTATGGCTACACCTTC. This gives the protein CAWSPGWGSYGYTF.

The chain recombines TRBV2 with TRBJ1-3; D uncertain. The CDR3 covers 14 residues. Looked up from germline, CDR1 is SNHLY and CDR2 is FYNNEI. V was clipped by 3 bases and J by 1 base, with 7 bases between them. The CDR3 here is CASSEAGSGNTIYF. DNA for the CDR3: TGTGCCAGCAGTGAGGCTGGGTCTGGAAACACCATATATTTT.

The J gene is TRBJ1-5, the V gene TRBV4-1, with no clear D. With 0 bases removed from V and 6 bases from J, the gap between germline ends came to 6 bases. CDR3 length: 13 residues. Germline lookup yields CDR1 MGHRA and CDR2 YSYEKL. DNA for the CDR3: TGCGCCAGCAGCCAAGATAACGGTCAGCCCCAGCATTTT. It encodes CASSQDNGQPQHF.

The chain has TRBV5-1 and TRBJ2-7; 7 nucleotides agree with TRBD2. From germline, CDR1 is SGHRS and CDR2 YFSETQ. The J segment lost 3 bases and the V segment lost 4 bases, leaving 13 bases of the junction unmatched. The CDR3 extends over 16 amino acids. CDR3 in DNA: TGCGCCAGCAGCCCTATAGCGAGCGGGGAATTCTACGAGCAGTACTTC. As protein: CASSPIASGEFYEQYF.

The rearrangement links TRBV27 to TRBJ2-5; 12 positions match TRBD2. CDR3 length equals 16 residues. The germline gives CDR1 MNHEY, CDR2 SMNVEV (reference sequence). The V gene end was trimmed by 5 bases and the J gene end by 4 bases; junction bases not matched to a gene: 8. In DNA, the CDR3 is TGTGCCAGCAGTCAACGACTAGCGGGGGCGCCAGAGACCCAGTACTTC. Protein sequence: CASSQRLAGAPETQYF.

The chain couples TRBV7-9 to TRBJ2-7; 7 nucleotides agree with TRBD2. CDR3 length equals 13 residues. Germline lookup yields CDR1 SEHNR and CDR2 FQNEAQ (reference sequence). The J segment lost 4 bases and the V segment lost 0 bases, leaving 0 bases of the junction unmatched. The CDR3 region has the DNA TGTGCCAGCAGCTTAGCGGGAGGGTACGAGCAGTACTTC. Protein: CASSLAGGYEQYF.

This CDR3 reads CASSVGGPYNEQFF. DNA of the CDR3: TGTGCCAGCAGCGTAGGGGGCCCGTACAATGAGCAGTTCTTC. The chain has TRBV6-5 and TRBJ2-1, with TRBD1 identical over 7 bases. J gave up 4 bases and V 6 bases, and 6 bases lay outside the gene matches. Germline V CDR1 and CDR2: MNHEY, SVGAGI. There are 14 residues in the CDR3.

This CDR3 is CASSKGSGVSSYEQYF. CDR3 in DNA: TGTGCCAGCAGCAAAGGAAGCGGGGTGAGCTCCTACGAGCAGTACTTC. The rearrangement joins TRBV21-1 to TRBJ2-7; the DNA was not used to check the table's D call, TRBD2. TRBV21-1 is an annotated pseudogene. The CDR3 is made up of 16 amino acids.